These 3 T cell receptor beta chains share one sample of origin, sequenced in a study of T cell repertoires in cytomegalovirus infection. TCRdb redid the calling of the reads with MiXCR, one entry per CDR3 protein. The table includes almost 550,000 distinct CDR3 sequences, about 15% detected once. Input material: CD8+ T cells from PBMCs. The origin of the receptors is a human donor in good health (CMV status not recorded). Some clones in this sample may be carry-over from other donors' samples.

This clonotype occurred a few times. The V call is TRBV12-3 or TRBV12-4, the J call TRBJ2-7, with no clear D. V shed 3 bases and J shed 3 bases, with 9 bases lying between them. This CDR3 spans 13 amino acids. The CDR3 here is CASSFGPRYEQYF. CDR3 nucleotides: TGTGCCAGCAGTTTTGGACCTCGCTACGAGCAGTACTTC.

In this sample, this clonotype turned up many times. V gene TRBV7-9 combines with J gene TRBJ1-3, with D uncertain. V gave up 2 bases and J gave up 0 bases, with 11 bases separating them. The CDR3 loop spans 16 amino acids. Germline CDR1 and CDR2: SEHNR and FQNEAQ (reference sequence). CDR3: CASSLPGIHSGNTIYF. In DNA, the CDR3 is TGTGCCAGCAGCTTACCGGGCATACACTCTGGAAACACCATATATTTT.

This clonotype was recorded at least ten times. The V and J genes are TRBV11-2 and TRBJ2-1; D possibly corresponds to TRBD1 (5 bases). Germline V gene data show CDR1 as SGHAT and CDR2 as FQNNGV. The CDR3 extends over 14 amino acids. V dropped 5 bases and J dropped 3 bases, with 11 bases sitting between them. The DNA for the CDR3 is TGTGCCAGCAGCCCTTGGGGCGGCTACAATGAGCAGTTCTTC. This sequence encodes CASSPWGGYNEQFF.